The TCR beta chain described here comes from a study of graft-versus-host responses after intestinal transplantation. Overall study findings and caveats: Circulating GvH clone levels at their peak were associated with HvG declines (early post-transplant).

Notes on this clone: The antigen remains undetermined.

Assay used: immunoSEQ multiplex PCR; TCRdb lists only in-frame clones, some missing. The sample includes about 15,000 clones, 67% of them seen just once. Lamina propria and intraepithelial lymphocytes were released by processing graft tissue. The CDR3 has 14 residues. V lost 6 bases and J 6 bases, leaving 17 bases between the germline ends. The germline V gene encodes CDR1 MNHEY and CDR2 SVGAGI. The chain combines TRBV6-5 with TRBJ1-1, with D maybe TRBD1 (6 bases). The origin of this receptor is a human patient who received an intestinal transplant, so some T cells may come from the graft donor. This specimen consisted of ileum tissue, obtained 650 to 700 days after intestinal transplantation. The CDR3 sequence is CASRIGEGVSEAFF. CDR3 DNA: TGTGCCAGCAGGATCGGGGAGGGGGTCTCTGAAGCTTTCTTT.